This T cell receptor (beta chain) was captured in a study of Graves' ophthalmopathy and Graves' hyperthyroidism. The study, taken as a whole, reports: Most clonotypes expanded in thyroid above 0.001 frequency were present in blood too. Forecasting of ophthalmopathy progression by the model achieved around 68% sensitivity and approximately 72% specificity.

The diagnosis combined clinical symptoms, thyroxine, TRAb, thyroid ultrasound and orbital computed tomography scans. Sampling approximately 11 ml of fresh peripheral blood provided the PBMCs. This CDR3 is 16 amino acids long. Germline CDR1 SGHRS, CDR2 YFSETQ. This clonotype has only a few counts. What it recognizes is unknown. The junction shows a germline mismatch at one end, possibly a read error. The authors amplified TCR beta CDR3 regions from RNA transcripts. RT-PCR was first run with HTBI primers, then multiplex PCR in a second round. TCRdb independently ran MiXCR on the multiplex PCR reads; one entry per CDR3 protein. The top ten clones hold roughly 50% of a sample with 260,000 or so distinct CDR3 sequences, 45% of them seen once.

The clonotype was recovered from an adult man with Graves' ophthalmopathy. The sample comprised peripheral blood. The rearrangement links TRBV5-1 to TRBJ1-3; no clear D. CDR3 DNA: TGTGCCAGCAGCGCGCGAACGGGTTACTCTGGAAACACCATATATTTT. Its protein is CASSARTGYSGNTIYF.